This T cell receptor beta chain was observed in a study of cytomegalovirus exposure and HLA in healthy donors. Between the trimmed V and J ends, which lost 3 bases and 1 base, there was a span of 6 bases. Germline CDR1 reads MDHEN; CDR2 reads SYDVKM. This CDR3 region has 13 residues. Data came from immunoSEQ multiplex PCR; TCRdb stores just in-frame clones and leaves some out. The sample has fewer than 120,000 clones; roughly 90% are singletons. The clonotype comes from a woman aged 30 to 39 in good health and CMV-seropositive. Sequencing input: PBMCs. The genes are TRBV28 and TRBJ1-1; no reliable D call. CDR3 loop: CASSFLPNTEAFF. The CDR3 DNA sequence: TGTGCCAGCAGTTTCCTACCGAACACTGAAGCTTTCTTT.